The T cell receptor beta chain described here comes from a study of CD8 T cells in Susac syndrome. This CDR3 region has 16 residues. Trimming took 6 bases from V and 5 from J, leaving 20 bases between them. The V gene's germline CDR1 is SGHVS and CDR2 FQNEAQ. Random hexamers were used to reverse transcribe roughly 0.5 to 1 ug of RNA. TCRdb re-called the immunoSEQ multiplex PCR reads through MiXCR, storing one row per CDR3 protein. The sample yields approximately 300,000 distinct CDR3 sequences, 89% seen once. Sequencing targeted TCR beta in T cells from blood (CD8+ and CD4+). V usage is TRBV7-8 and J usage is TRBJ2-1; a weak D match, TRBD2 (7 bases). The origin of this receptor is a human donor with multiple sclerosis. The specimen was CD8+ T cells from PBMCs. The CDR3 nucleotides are TGTGCCAGCAGACCATTTCTGGGGGGGCTCCACAATGAGCAGTTCTTC. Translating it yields CASRPFLGGLHNEQFF.